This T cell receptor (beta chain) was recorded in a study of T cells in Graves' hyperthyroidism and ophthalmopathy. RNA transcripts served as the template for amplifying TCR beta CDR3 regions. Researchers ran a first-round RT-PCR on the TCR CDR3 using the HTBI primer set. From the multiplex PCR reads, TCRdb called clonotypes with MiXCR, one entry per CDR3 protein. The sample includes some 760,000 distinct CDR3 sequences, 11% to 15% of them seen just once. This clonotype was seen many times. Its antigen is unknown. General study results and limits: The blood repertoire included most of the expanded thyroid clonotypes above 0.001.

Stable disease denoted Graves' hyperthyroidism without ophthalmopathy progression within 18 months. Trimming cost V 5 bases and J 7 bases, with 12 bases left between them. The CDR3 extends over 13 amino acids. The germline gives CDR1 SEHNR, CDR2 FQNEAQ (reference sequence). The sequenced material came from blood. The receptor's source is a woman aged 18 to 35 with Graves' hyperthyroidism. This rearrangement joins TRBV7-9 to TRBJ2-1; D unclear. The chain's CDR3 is CASSPSARNEQFF. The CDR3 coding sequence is TGTGCCAGCAGCCCGAGTGCCCGGAATGAGCAGTTCTTC. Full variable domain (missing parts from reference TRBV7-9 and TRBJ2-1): DTGVSQNPRHKITKRGQNVTFRCDPISEHNRLYWYRQTLGQGPEFLTYFQNEAQLEKSRLLSDRFSAERPKGSFSTLEIQRTEQGDSAMYLCASSPSARNEQFFGPGTRLTVL.